A single sample gave rise to the 20 T cell receptor beta chains below, sequenced in a study of OX40 agonist ivuxolimab in advanced cancers. Profiled with immunoSEQ multiplex PCR; TCRdb holds only in-frame clones, not every one. Of fewer than 90,000 clones in the sample, about 86% were seen once. Material: CD4+ or CD8+ T cells sorted from blood, obtained in a trial of the OX40 agonist ivuxolimab. These receptors all stem from an adult with an advanced solid tumor such as melanoma, head and neck, liver or kidney cancer.

This chain joins TRBV7-2 and TRBJ2-3; 8 bases map to TRBD2. The CDR3 contains 15 residues. V lost 5 bases to trimming and J lost 4 bases; unmatched junction nucleotides: 8. In germline, CDR1 is SGHTA, CDR2 FQGNSA. The CDR3 DNA reads TGTGCCAGCAGCGCGGGAGCGGGGGAATCAGATACGCAGTATTTT. Translating it yields CASSAGAGESDTQYF.

The chain recombines TRBV5-6 with TRBJ2-7; a weak D match, TRBD1 (6 bases). V shed 6 bases and J shed 1 base, with 11 bases lying between them. The CDR3 consists of 13 residues. Germline CDR1 and CDR2: SGHDT and YYEEEE. This chain's CDR3 is CASIQQGSYEQYF. In DNA form, the CDR3 reads TGTGCCAGCATCCAACAGGGTTCCTACGAGCAGTACTTC.

J is TRBJ1-1 and V is TRBV29-1; D perhaps matches TRBD1 (5 bases). V was cut by 5 bases and J by 4 bases, with 11 bases left in between. There are 12 residues in the CDR3. Germline V gives CDR1 SQVTM, CDR2 ANQGSEA. The CDR3 coding sequence is TGCAGCGTTCAGGGACCGGGCACTGAAGCTTTCTTT. Its protein product is CSVQGPGTEAFF.

The genes are TRBV5-1 and TRBJ1-1; the match to TRBD1 covers 8 bases. This CDR3 has 16 amino acids. V lost 0 bases and J lost 0; bases outside the gene matches: 4. CDR1 and CDR2 from the germline V gene are SGHRS and YFSETQ. The CDR3 DNA is TGCGCCAGCAGCTTGGGGACAGGGTTTCTGAACACTGAAGCTTTCTTT. Encoded protein: CASSLGTGFLNTEAFF.

V and J are TRBV2 and TRBJ2-3, with D tentatively TRBD2 (6 bases). The CDR3 sequence is 14 residues long. Germline values: CDR1 SNHLY, CDR2 FYNNEI. The V end was cut by 7 bases, the J end by 4 bases, with 15 bases between. CDR3 amino acids: CASKAEGPSDTQYF. As DNA, the CDR3 is TGTGCCAGCAAAGCGGAGGGCCCATCAGATACGCAGTATTTT.

V and J are TRBV19 and TRBJ1-1; a possible D gene is TRBD1 (5 bases). V lost 7 bases and J 1 base, leaving 16 bases between the germline ends. The CDR3 is made up of 15 amino acids. CDR1 is LNHDA and CDR2 is SQIVND in the germline V gene (reference sequence). The CDR3 region has the DNA TGTGCCAGTACTAAATACGAGGGGAGGAACACTGAAGCTTTCTTT. Encoded protein: CASTKYEGRNTEAFF. The full variable domain, with the rest looked up from reference TRBV19 and TRBJ1-1, is DGGITQSPKYLFRKEGQNVTLSCEQNLNHDAMYWYRQDPGQGLRLIYYSQIVNDFQKGDIAEGYSVSREKKESFPLTVTSAQKNPTAFYLCASTKYEGRNTEAFFGQGTRLTVV.

The chain employs TRBV5-5 and TRBJ1-2; no definite D call. CDR3 size: 14 residues. Trimming cost V 4 bases and J 2 bases, with 12 bases left between them. Per the germline V gene, CDR1 is SGHKS and CDR2 is YYEKEE (reference sequence). The CDR3, as DNA: TGTGCCAGCAGCACTTGGACCGAAAACTATGGCTACACCTTC. Residues: CASSTWTENYGYTF.

The V call is TRBV30, the J call TRBJ1-5; no clear D gene. Per germline, CDR1 GTSNPN and CDR2 SVGIG (reference sequence). Trimming removed 3 bases at V and 6 bases at J, with 12 bases between. The CDR3 runs to 13 residues. The CDR3 loop is CAWRMSGGQPQHF. DNA of the CDR3: TGTGCCTGGAGAATGTCAGGAGGTCAGCCCCAGCATTTT.

The rearrangement joins TRBV7-2 to TRBJ1-6; TRBD1 is a possible D gene (5 bases). V lost 2 bases and J lost 2, with 16 bases in between. The V gene's germline CDR1 is SGHTA and CDR2 FQGNSA. CDR3 length: 18 amino acids. The CDR3 region is CASSLKSSGTAYNSPLHF. The CDR3 nucleotides are TGTGCCAGCAGCTTAAAGTCGTCAGGGACGGCCTATAATTCACCCCTCCACTTT.

This clone occurred once. The chain employs TRBV5-1 and TRBJ1-4, with 7 bases identical to TRBD1. The CDR3 totals 15 residues. V shed 4 bases and J 6 bases; nucleotides not matched to a gene: 9. Germline-derived CDR1 and CDR2 are SGHRS and YFSETQ. The CDR3 loop reads CASSPAGQPHEKLFF. CDR3 nucleotides: TGCGCCAGCAGCCCGGCGGGACAGCCCCATGAAAAACTGTTTTTT. The full variable domain, rest sourced from reference TRBV5-1 and TRBJ1-4, is KAGVTQTPRYLIKTRGQQVTLSCSPISGHRSVSWYQQTPGQGLQFLFEYFSETQRNKGNFPGRFSGRQFSNSRSEMNVSTLELGDSALYLCASSPAGQPHEKLFFGSGTQLSVL.

CDR3 amino acids: CASSKRDSSTDTQYF. For the CDR3, the DNA is TGTGCCAGCAGCAAGAGGGACAGTAGCACAGATACGCAGTATTTT. The chain links TRBV7-8 to TRBJ2-3, with 7 bases identical to TRBD1. From germline, CDR1 is SGHVS and CDR2 FQNEAQ. The length of the CDR3 is 15 residues. V was pared by 5 bases and J by 0 bases, with 5 bases of the junction left unmatched.

This clone came up once. V and J are TRBV5-4 and TRBJ1-2; perhaps TRBD1 as D (6 bases). V dropped 4 bases and J dropped 1 base, with 14 bases sitting between them. Germline V gene data show CDR1 as SGHNT and CDR2 as YYREEE (reference sequence). The CDR3 totals 15 residues. The chain's CDR3 is CASSQDSQGNYGYTF. In DNA form, the CDR3 reads TGTGCCAGCAGCCAAGATTCACAGGGTAACTATGGCTACACCTTC. Full variable domain (rest looked up from reference TRBV5-4 and TRBJ1-2): ETGVTQSPTHLIKTRGQQVTLRCSSQSGHNTVSWYQQALGQGPQFIFQYYREEENGRGNFPPRFSGLQFPNYSSELNVNALELDDSALYLCASSQDSQGNYGYTFGSGTRLTVV.

The chain carries TRBV7-2 and TRBJ2-7, with D perhaps TRBD2 (6 bases). With 0 bases removed from V and 4 bases from J, the gap between germline ends came to 19 bases. The germline CDR1 and CDR2 sequences are SGHTA and FQGNSA. CDR3 length: 17 amino acids. CDR3 sequence reads: CASSLAGRSGRLYEQYF. For the CDR3, the DNA is TGTGCCAGCAGCTTAGCGGGGCGTAGCGGTCGATTATACGAGCAGTACTTC.

On this clone itself: A junction end diverges from the germline sequence, so it may reflect a read error. The J gene is TRBJ2-7, the V gene TRBV3-1 (or the pseudogene TRBV3-2), with D maybe TRBD2 (6 bases). The CDR3 loop spans 8 amino acids. Germline values: CDR1 LGHDT, CDR2 YNNKEL (reference sequence). DNA for the CDR3: TGTGCCAGCAGAAGCGGGCCTTTC. Translating it yields CASRSGPF.

The V gene is TRBV6-5, the J gene TRBJ1-2, with a possible D match to TRBD1 (5 bases). CDR1 is MNHEY and CDR2 is SVGAGI in the germline V gene. V was cut by 0 bases and J by 0 bases, with 5 bases left in between. There are 14 residues in the CDR3. The CDR3 sequence is CASSYSGANYGYTF. Here the CDR3 DNA reads TGTGCCAGCAGTTACTCGGGGGCTAACTATGGCTACACCTTC.

This chain uses TRBV19 with TRBJ2-1; possible D gene TRBD1, 6 bases. Trimming stripped 6 bases from V and 9 bases from J, with 6 bases between. This CDR3 is built from 10 residues. Germline V lookup: CDR1 LNHDA, CDR2 SQIVND (reference sequence). CDR3 DNA sequence: TGTGCCAGTAGCAGGGGTGAGCAGTTCTTC. Translating gives CASSRGEQFF.

J is TRBJ2-5 and V is TRBV5-6; D might be TRBD1 (6 bases). This CDR3 spans 14 amino acids. In germline, CDR1 is SGHDT, CDR2 YYEEEE. V lost 1 base to trimming and J lost 2 bases, with 9 bases between them. The CDR3, as DNA: TGTGCCAGCAGCTTGACAGGGCGGCAAGAGACCCAGTACTTC. It specifies CASSLTGRQETQYF.

The rearrangement links TRBV28 to TRBJ1-5, with 9 bases aligning to TRBD1. V was clipped by 5 bases and J by 1 base; unmatched bases: 9. The CDR3 loop spans 17 amino acids. CDR1 and CDR2 (germline): MDHEN, SYDVKM. In DNA form, the CDR3 reads TGTGCCAGCAGTCCCAACAGGGGGCTGGGGAGCAATCAGCCCCAGCATTTT. The encoded protein is CASSPNRGLGSNQPQHF.

The chain employs TRBV5-1 and TRBJ1-1; D is perhaps TRBD1 (5 bases). Deletions cut 5 bases from V and 2 bases from J, with 13 bases between. The CDR3 runs to 14 residues. CDR1 SGHRS and CDR2 YFSETQ come from the germline V gene. The CDR3 loop is CASRTGHSNTEAFF. The CDR3 DNA is TGCGCCAGCAGGACCGGACATTCCAACACTGAAGCTTTCTTT.

CDR3 in DNA: TGTGCCAGCAGCTCCCCAGGGGGTGTCGAGACCCAGTACTTC. This encodes CASSSPGGVETQYF. The genes are TRBV7-3 and TRBJ2-5; 7 nucleotides match TRBD1. The CDR3 spans 14 residues. Germline lookup yields CDR1 SGHTA and CDR2 FQGTGA. V gave up 4 bases and J gave up 5 bases; unmatched junction bases: 7.